The 24 T cell receptor beta chains reported below all come from one sample, sequenced in a study of T cell clonotyping in hematopoietic cell transplantation. Method: immunoSEQ multiplex PCR; TCRdb's copy keeps in-frame clones and lacks some. The profile shows thousands of clones, approximately 91% of them singletons. The starting material was peripheral blood mononuclear cells, obtained 100 days after allogeneic stem cell transplant. Every receptor here comes from a female patient aged 50-59 years who had an allogeneic stem cell transplant from a related donor, so the T cells may come from the graft donor. Some clones in this sample may be carry-over from other donors' samples.

V and J are TRBV28 and TRBJ2-3; 9 bases match TRBD2. The germline gives CDR1 MDHEN, CDR2 SYDVKM. Trimming took 2 bases from V and 2 from J; bases not matched to a gene: 5. The CDR3 sequence is 16 residues long. The chain's CDR3 is CASSLGLAGITDTQYF. CDR3 DNA sequence: TGTGCCAGCAGTTTAGGGCTAGCGGGGATCACAGATACGCAGTATTTT.

The chain has TRBV28 and TRBJ1-4; D call uncertain. Germline lookup yields CDR1 MDHEN and CDR2 SYDVKM. With 7 bases removed from V and 0 bases from J, the gap between germline ends came to 3 bases. This CDR3 region has 12 residues. CDR3 sequence: CASTPTNEKLFF. The CDR3 DNA follows: TGTGCCAGCACCCCAACTAATGAAAAACTGTTTTTT.

V and J are TRBV10-2 and TRBJ2-3, with D perhaps being TRBD1 or TRBD2 (5 bases each). Trimming pared 9 bases from V and 1 base from J, leaving 17 bases between. This CDR3 is 15 amino acids long. Per germline, CDR1 WSHSY and CDR2 SAAADI. The CDR3 region has the DNA TGCGCCAGTACCCGGGACCCTAAAGGCACAGATACGCAGTATTTT. This sequence encodes CASTRDPKGTDTQYF.

CDR3 loop: CAWSAGWGRTEAFF. CDR3 sequence (DNA): TGTGCCTGGAGCGCAGGGTGGGGTAGGACTGAAGCTTTCTTT. This chain uses TRBV30 with TRBJ1-1, with D possibly matching TRBD1 (5 bases). CDR3 length equals 14 residues. Germline CDR1 is GTSNPN and CDR2 is SVGIG (reference sequence). The V end lost 3 bases, the J end lost 5 bases, and 16 bases lay between the germline ends.

This chain uses TRBV6-4 with TRBJ2-1; 9 nucleotides match TRBD1. The CDR3 spans 14 residues. The trim removed 4 bases at V and 6 bases at J, leaving 4 bases unmatched. The germline gives CDR1 MRHNA, CDR2 SNTAGT. The CDR3 DNA reads as TGTGCCAGCAGTGGGACAGGGGATATCAATGAGCAGTTCTTC. Translated, it gives CASSGTGDINEQFF.

This chain joins TRBV28 and TRBJ2-7, with D hard to call. Germline V lookup: CDR1 MDHEN, CDR2 SYDVKM. Between the trimmed V and J ends, which lost 2 bases and 2 bases, there was a span of 7 bases. The CDR3 covers 13 residues. CDR3 DNA sequence: TGTGCCAGCAGTTTAATTGTCCCCTACGAGCAGTACTTC. Encoded protein: CASSLIVPYEQYF.

The V call is TRBV25-1, the J call TRBJ2-7, with unresolved D. Per germline, CDR1 MGHDK and CDR2 SYGVNS. Trimming removed 8 bases at V and 5 bases at J, with 13 bases between. The CDR3 has 12 amino acids. The CDR3 nucleotides are TGTGCCAGCTCTAGAGGTACGGACGAGCAGTACTTC. It translates to CASSRGTDEQYF.

The rearrangement links TRBV5-4 to TRBJ2-5, with TRBD1 matching over 12 bases. The V gene's germline CDR1 is SGHNT and CDR2 YYREEE (reference sequence). CDR3 length: 15 amino acids. V was pared by 4 bases and J by 4 bases, with 5 bases of the junction left unmatched. In DNA form, the CDR3 reads TGTGCCAGCAGCCACCGGGACAGGGGGCGAGAGACCCAGTACTTC. Encoded protein: CASSHRDRGRETQYF. The whole variable domain, remainder taken from reference TRBV5-4 and TRBJ2-5, is ETGVTQSPTHLIKTRGQQVTLRCSSQSGHNTVSWYQQALGQGPQFIFQYYREEENGRGNFPPRFSGLQFPNYSSELNVNALELDDSALYLCASSHRDRGRETQYFGPGTRLLVL.

DNA of the CDR3: TGTGCCAGCCGAAGGGCCACAGATACGCAGTATTTT. It yields the protein CASRRATDTQYF. This sequence joins TRBV2 and TRBJ2-3; no reliable D call. The CDR3 is 12 amino acids. CDR1 is SNHLY, CDR2 FYNNEI, per germline. Deletions cut 8 bases from V and 2 bases from J, with 8 bases between. The full variable domain, in which reference TRBV2 and TRBJ2-3 provide the parts outside the CDR3, is EPEVTQTPSHQVTQMGQEVILRCVPISNHLYFYWYRQILGQKVEFLVSFYNNEISEKSEIFDDQFSVERPDGSNFTLKIRSTKLEDSAMYFCASRRATDTQYFGPGTRLTVL.

CDR3 protein: CASSPVVGAYNEQFF. The CDR3 bases are TGTGCCAGCAGCCCGGTAGTCGGGGCTTACAATGAGCAGTTCTTC. V gene TRBV5-5 combines with J gene TRBJ2-1; D is tentatively TRBD1 or TRBD2 (5 bases each). Germline V lookup: CDR1 SGHKS, CDR2 YYEKEE (reference sequence). The length of the CDR3 is 15 residues. Trimming took 4 bases from V and 4 from J, leaving 15 bases between them.

J is TRBJ1-5 and V is TRBV4-3, with D unresolved. CDR3 length: 16 amino acids. Trimming shortened V by 0 bases and J by 0 bases, and 9 bases separated the two germline ends. CDR1 and CDR2 from the germline V gene are LGHNA and YSLEER. The CDR3 region has the DNA TGCGCCAGCAGCCAAGAAGGCCCCCCTAGCAATCAGCCCCAGCATTTT. This encodes CASSQEGPPSNQPQHF.

V is TRBV11-2 and J is TRBJ1-2; D uncertain. CDR3 size: 14 residues. The ends were cut back, 1 base at V and 8 bases at J, with 14 bases in the middle. Germline CDR1 is SGHAT and CDR2 is FQNNGV. CDR3 bases: TGTGCCAGCAGCTTAGTTCGGTCCAACGGAGGCTACACCTTC. Amino acid sequence: CASSLVRSNGGYTF.

This clone was seen just once. This chain joins TRBV7-9 and TRBJ2-1; D uncertain. Germline loops: CDR1 SEHNR, CDR2 FQNEAQ (reference sequence). The CDR3 is 11 amino acids. The V end lost 5 bases, the J end lost 7 bases, and 6 bases lay between the germline ends. The CDR3: CASSASNEQFF. In nucleotides, the CDR3 is TGTGCCAGCAGCGCCTCTAATGAGCAGTTCTTC.

This chain connects TRBV5-5 to TRBJ1-2; D possibly corresponds to TRBD1 (5 bases). Trimming pared 0 bases from V and 4 bases from J, leaving 16 bases between. CDR3 size: 16 residues. CDR1 SGHKS and CDR2 YYEKEE come from the germline V gene (reference sequence). The CDR3 reads CASSLGGSGVLYGYTF. The CDR3 DNA follows: TGTGCCAGCAGCTTGGGTGGTTCGGGGGTTCTCTATGGCTACACCTTC.

By its share, this clone is large. This chain links TRBV6-5 with TRBJ1-3, with no clear D. V lost 3 bases, J lost 0 bases, and 3 bases lay in between. Per the germline V gene, CDR1 is MNHEY and CDR2 is SVGAGI. This CDR3 region has 13 residues. The CDR3 DNA sequence: TGTGCCAGCAGTTATAGCTCTGGAAACACCATATATTTT. This gives the protein CASSYSSGNTIYF.

The V gene is TRBV30, the J gene TRBJ2-7; either TRBD1 or TRBD2 may fit D (5 bases each). V lost 5 bases and J lost 4, with 12 bases in between. The CDR3 consists of 12 residues. Per the germline V gene, CDR1 is GTSNPN and CDR2 is SVGIG (reference sequence). CDR3 nucleotide sequence: TGTGCCTGGGGGACCTTAAAGTACGAGCAGTACTTC. Its translation is CAWGTLKYEQYF.

V is TRBV5-1 and J is TRBJ1-6; a possible D gene is TRBD1 (6 bases). This CDR3 comprises 14 residues. V was clipped by 0 bases and J by 6 bases, with 7 bases between them. Germline V gene lookup returns CDR1 SGHRS and CDR2 YFSETQ. In DNA, the CDR3 is TGCGCCAGCAGCTTGGGCAGGGGTAATTCACCCCTCCACTTT. As protein: CASSLGRGNSPLHF.

CDR3 protein: CASRDTGGNIQYF. As DNA, the CDR3 is TGTGCCAGCAGGGACACAGGGGGTAACATTCAGTACTTC. The chain couples TRBV14 to TRBJ2-4, with 8 bases matching TRBD1. CDR1 is SGHDN and CDR2 is FVKESK in the germline V gene. The CDR3 loop spans 13 amino acids. J gave up 7 bases and V 6 bases, and 5 bases lay outside the gene matches. The complete variable domain, with remaining parts taken from reference TRBV14 and TRBJ2-4, reads EAGVTQFPSHSVIEKGQTVTLRCDPISGHDNLYWYRRVMGKEIKFLLHFVKESKQDESGMPNNRFLAERTGGTYSTLKVQPAELEDSGVYFCASRDTGGNIQYFGAGTRLSVL.

V is TRBV6-5 and J is TRBJ1-2, with 9 bases aligning to TRBD1. Germline values: CDR1 MNHEY, CDR2 SVGAGI. The CDR3 has 14 residues. J lost 4 bases, V lost 6 bases, and 6 bases had no gene match. This CDR3 is CASSRMTGGYGYTF. CDR3 coding DNA: TGTGCCAGCAGCCGGATGACAGGGGGCTATGGCTACACCTTC.

The V and J genes are TRBV5-4 and TRBJ1-6; D not certain. V lost 4 bases and J 9 bases, leaving 14 bases between the germline ends. Germline V gives CDR1 SGHNT, CDR2 YYREEE (reference sequence). This CDR3 region has 14 residues. The CDR3 loop reads CASSPGKAGSPLHF. CDR3 coding DNA: TGTGCCAGCAGCCCAGGAAAGGCTGGTTCACCCCTCCACTTT. The variable domain in full, with the rest retrieved from reference TRBV5-4 and TRBJ1-6, is ETGVTQSPTHLIKTRGQQVTLRCSSQSGHNTVSWYQQALGQGPQFIFQYYREEENGRGNFPPRFSGLQFPNYSSELNVNALELDDSALYLCASSPGKAGSPLHFGNGTRLTVT.

The CDR3 region is CASSLGLELDQPQHF. DNA for the CDR3: TGTGCCAGCAGCTTAGGTCTAGAGCTGGATCAGCCCCAGCATTTT. V gene TRBV7-9 combines with J gene TRBJ1-5, with D unresolved. The CDR3 sequence is 15 residues long. From germline, CDR1 is SEHNR and CDR2 FQNEAQ (reference sequence). V dropped 1 base and J dropped 5 bases, with 12 bases sitting between them.

This chain joins TRBV5-6 and TRBJ1-2, with D maybe TRBD1 (6 bases). This CDR3 is 13 amino acids long. V shed 3 bases and J shed 2 bases, with 8 bases lying between them. CDR1 is SGHDT, CDR2 YYEEEE, per germline. The CDR3 spells CASSSQGNYGYTF. In nucleotides, the CDR3 is TGTGCCAGCAGCTCGCAGGGGAACTATGGCTACACCTTC.

In DNA, the CDR3 is TGTGCCAGCAGTTACCCGGCGGGGACAGGGTTTGAGCAGTACTTC. It encodes CASSYPAGTGFEQYF. V is TRBV6-6 and J is TRBJ2-7; TRBD1 matches at 9 bases. J was trimmed by 7 bases and V by 2 bases; bases with no gene match: 9. The CDR3 loop spans 15 amino acids. The germline V gene encodes CDR1 MNHNY and CDR2 SVGAGI (reference sequence).

This chain uses TRBV5-1 with TRBJ1-2; tentatively, D is TRBD1 (5 bases). CDR1 is SGHRS, CDR2 YFSETQ, per germline. V was trimmed by 3 bases and J by 3 bases, leaving 12 bases between them. This CDR3 is built from 14 residues. The CDR3 DNA sequence: TGCGCCAGCAGCTCCAGGGAAGGGGACTATGGCTACACCTTC. It specifies CASSSREGDYGYTF.